Listed here are 31 T cell receptor beta chains from one sample, sequenced in a study of patients and donors after allogeneic stem cell transplantation (dated by TCRdb to about 2020). Libraries were constructed by RT-PCR. Sequencing relied on a NextSeq 550. TCRdb itself trimmed the public reads at Q25 with fastp, ran MiXCR and retained productive beta chains. Identical CDR3 protein sequences are pooled into one entry, listed with their most common genes and DNA. The sample contains over 350,000 distinct CDR3 sequences, 16% of them found a single time. Clones ranked in the top ten supply around 7.9% of the sample. Material: blood, either unsorted or a sorted T cell fraction (not recorded which). The origin of the receptors is a human donor who was either an allogeneic HSCT recipient or a stem cell or donor lymphocyte infusion donor (not recorded which). It is not recorded whose cells these are; they may come from a transplant donor.

The gene calls are TRBV5-5 and TRBJ2-3; the D gene is possibly TRBD2 (7 bases). V lost 0 bases to trimming and J lost 4 bases, with 9 bases between them. The germline CDR1 and CDR2 sequences are SGHKS and YYEKEE (reference sequence). The CDR3 length is 14 residues. The CDR3 coding sequence is TGTGCCAGCAGCTTGGTAGGGGGGGCAGATACGCAGTATTTT. The encoded protein is CASSLVGGADTQYF.

The chain employs TRBV20-1 and TRBJ2-2; TRBD1 matches at 7 bases. Germline trimming cut 2 bases from V and 5 bases from J; bases unmatched to any gene: 11. Looked up from germline, CDR1 is DFQATT and CDR2 is SNEGSKA (reference sequence). CDR3 length: 16 amino acids. The DNA of the CDR3 is TGCAGTGCTAGATCCAAGATAGGACAGGCGACCGGGGAGCTGTTTTTT. Translated: CSARSKIGQATGELFF.

This clonotype was counted only a few times. The J gene is TRBJ1-5, the V gene TRBV7-6, with 7 bases lining up with TRBD1. The CDR3 spans 14 residues. Germline values: CDR1 SGHVS, CDR2 FNYEAQ. V gave up 6 bases and J gave up 4 bases; unmatched junction bases: 6. CDR3 bases: TGTGCCAGCAGAGAGGGACAGTTAAATCAGCCCCAGCATTTT. Translated, it gives CASREGQLNQPQHF. The complete variable domain, with remaining parts taken from reference TRBV7-6 and TRBJ1-5, reads GAGVSQSPRYKVTKRGQDVALRCDPISGHVSLYWYRQALGQGPEFLTYFNYEAQQDKSGLPNDRFSAERPEGSISTLTIQRTEQRDSAMYRCASREGQLNQPQHFGDGTRLSIL.

This clonotype was recorded a few times. This chain joins TRBV19 and TRBJ2-7, with D possibly matching TRBD2 (6 bases). The CDR3 has 15 residues. Trimming cost V 6 bases and J 4 bases, with 19 bases left between them. Looked up from germline, CDR1 is LNHDA and CDR2 is SQIVND (reference sequence). CDR3 sequence: CASSVPGLGRYEQYF. Written as DNA, the CDR3 is TGTGCCAGTAGCGTACCGGGACTCGGACGGTACGAGCAGTACTTC.

This clonotype was found many times. The genes are TRBV4-3 and TRBJ2-3; D remains ambiguous. The CDR3 totals 19 residues. Germline V lookup: CDR1 LGHNA, CDR2 YSLEER. Trimming removed 1 base at V and 0 bases at J, with 20 bases between. CDR3 sequence (DNA): TGCGCCAGCAGCCAAGTATGGATGGGTCCCCCCCTTAGCACAGATACGCAGTATTTT. Its protein is CASSQVWMGPPLSTDTQYF.

This clonotype was seen a handful of times. V gene TRBV7-9 combines with J gene TRBJ1-1; no firm D call. The CDR3 covers 12 residues. Germline lookup yields CDR1 SEHNR and CDR2 FQNEAQ (reference sequence). V was cut by 2 bases and J by 3 bases, with 4 bases left in between. The chain's CDR3 is CASSLWDTEAFF. The CDR3 DNA follows: TGTGCCAGCAGCTTATGGGACACTGAAGCTTTCTTT.

This clonotype was counted between two and nine times. The chain combines TRBV18 with TRBJ2-7; D gene unclear. Trimming pared 6 bases from V and 2 bases from J, leaving 14 bases between. The CDR3 has 14 amino acids. Germline assignment: CDR1 KGHSH and CDR2 LQKENI. CDR3 region: CASSMKASAYEQYF. The CDR3 DNA follows: TGTGCCAGCTCCATGAAGGCTTCTGCCTACGAGCAGTACTTC.

This clonotype was counted a few times. The chain has TRBV25-1 and TRBJ2-1, with a tentative D call TRBD1 (6 bases). Per germline, CDR1 MGHDK and CDR2 SYGVNS. The CDR3 extends over 14 amino acids. V was shortened by 4 bases and J by 9 bases, with 16 bases between the two germline ends. The CDR3 loop is CASSAPEGGREQFF. As DNA, the CDR3 is TGTGCCAGCAGTGCCCCCGAAGGGGGACGTGAGCAGTTCTTC.

This sequence joins TRBV29-1 and TRBJ2-3; 8 bases map to TRBD2. This CDR3 is built from 14 residues. Trimming at V came to 4 bases and at J to 7 bases, leaving 10 bases not matched to a gene. Germline V gene lookup returns CDR1 SQVTM and CDR2 ANQGSEA. The CDR3 DNA follows: TGCAGCGTTGCAGTTAGCGGGGTGGTGAATACGCAGTATTTT. Translation gives CSVAVSGVVNTQYF.

This clonotype was counted many times. This chain joins TRBV30 and TRBJ2-3; perhaps TRBD1 as D (7 bases). CDR1 is GTSNPN and CDR2 is SVGIG in the germline V gene (reference sequence). The V gene lost 8 bases and the J gene lost 7 bases, with 13 bases spanning the gap. The CDR3 runs to 11 residues. As DNA, the CDR3 is TGTGCCACAGGGGAGGAGAATACGCAGTATTTT. Protein product: CATGEENTQYF.

In this sample, this clonotype turned up a few times. V gene TRBV10-3 combines with J gene TRBJ1-2; D call uncertain. Germline V gene lookup returns CDR1 ENHRY and CDR2 SYGVKD. Trimming removed 0 bases at V and 1 base at J, with 9 bases between. The CDR3 has 15 residues. CDR3 loop: CAISESGFSNYGYTF. DNA for the CDR3: TGTGCCATCAGTGAGTCTGGCTTTAGTAACTATGGCTACACCTTC.

This clonotype was observed at least ten times. An end of the junction differs from the germline gene, which may be a read error. The rearrangement joins TRBV10-2 to TRBJ2-7; tentative D call: TRBD1 (6 bases). The germline V gene has CDR1 WSHSY and CDR2 SAAADI. The CDR3 runs 11 residues. CDR3 in amino acids: CASRDTYEQYF. The CDR3 DNA sequence: TGTGCCAGCAGGGACACCTACGAGCAGTACTTC.

This sequence joins TRBV20-1 and TRBJ2-7; 8 nucleotides align to TRBD2. The germline V gene has CDR1 DFQATT and CDR2 SNEGSKA (reference sequence). This CDR3 has 14 amino acids. The CDR3 sequence is CRAPGAGGSYEQYF. The CDR3 DNA reads TGCAGAGCTCCGGGGGCGGGGGGTTCCTACGAGCAGTACTTC.

V usage is TRBV7-2 and J usage is TRBJ2-1; D gene unclear. CDR3 size: 17 residues. The ends were cut back, 1 base at V and 0 bases at J, with 13 bases in the middle. Germline CDR1 SGHTA, CDR2 FQGNSA. CDR3: CASSLVSRLTSYNEQFF. CDR3 DNA sequence: TGTGCCAGCAGCTTAGTGTCTAGGTTAACCTCCTACAATGAGCAGTTCTTC.

In its sample, this clonotype was seen many times. This chain uses TRBV12-3 or TRBV12-4 with TRBJ1-5; D remains ambiguous. The CDR3 runs to 13 residues. Trimming shortened V by 6 bases and J by 0 bases, and 6 bases separated the two germline ends. CDR3 residues: CASRPYSNQPQHF. The CDR3 region has the DNA TGTGCCAGCAGACCTTATAGCAATCAGCCCCAGCATTTT.

This clonotype was counted a few times. The chain couples TRBV6-5 to TRBJ2-7; D unresolved. Germline V gene data show CDR1 as MNHEY and CDR2 as SVGAGI. Trimming removed 0 bases from V and 0 bases from J, with 6 bases in between. This CDR3 region has 14 residues. The CDR3 DNA reads TGTGCCAGCAGTTACTCGGGCAACTCCTACGAGCAGTACTTC. It specifies CASSYSGNSYEQYF.

Many counts were recorded for this clonotype. J is TRBJ2-1 and V is TRBV5-1; 7 nucleotides align to TRBD2. The CDR3 runs to 14 residues. V lost 6 bases, J lost 10 bases, and 13 bases stayed unmatched. Germline CDR1 and CDR2: SGHRS and YFSETQ. CDR3 DNA: TGCGCCAGCAATCGAGGGAGGGCAGTGGAAGAGCAGTTCTTC. Translated: CASNRGRAVEEQFF. Drawing the rest from reference TRBV5-1 and TRBJ2-1, the complete variable domain is KAGVTQTPRYLIKTRGQQVTLSCSPISGHRSVSWYQQTPGQGLQFLFEYFSETQRNKGNFPGRFSGRQFSNSRSEMNVSTLELGDSALYLCASNRGRAVEEQFFGPGTRLTVL.

V and J are TRBV7-2 and TRBJ2-3; perhaps TRBD1 as D (5 bases). V was shortened by 5 bases and J by 4 bases, with 19 bases between the two germline ends. This CDR3 has 16 amino acids. Looked up from germline, CDR1 is SGHTA and CDR2 is FQGNSA. CDR3 sequence reads: CASSPTRATGADTQYF. As DNA, the CDR3 is TGTGCCAGCAGCCCAACCCGGGCCACAGGAGCAGATACGCAGTATTTT.

The gene calls are TRBV2 and TRBJ1-4, with D unresolved. This CDR3 contains 17 residues. The germline gives CDR1 SNHLY, CDR2 FYNNEI. V was cut by 2 bases and J by 3 bases, with 16 bases left in between. The CDR3 nucleotides are TGTGCCAGCAGTGAATCCCTCTCCGTCGGTTCTAATGAAAAACTGTTTTTT. It codes for CASSESLSVGSNEKLFF.

The rearrangement links TRBV7-6 to TRBJ1-6, with 9 nucleotides matching TRBD1. This CDR3 region has 15 residues. Germline assignment: CDR1 SGHVS and CDR2 FNYEAQ. V lost 5 bases, J lost 8 bases, and 7 bases stayed unmatched. The CDR3 here is CASSLRDREDSPLHF. CDR3 sequence (DNA): TGTGCCAGCAGCCTCCGGGACAGGGAGGATTCACCCCTCCACTTT.

The table lists this clonotype with many counts. The chain combines TRBV12-3 or TRBV12-4 with TRBJ2-3, with 7 nucleotides matching TRBD1. J gave up 4 bases and V 3 bases, and 4 bases lay outside the gene matches. The CDR3 length is 14 residues. The CDR3 DNA follows: TGTGCCAGCAGTTTCCGGACAGGATCAGATACGCAGTATTTT. Protein product: CASSFRTGSDTQYF.

This clonotype was observed a few times. V gene TRBV5-1 combines with J gene TRBJ1-4; possibly TRBD1 for D (5 bases). The CDR3 totals 14 residues. Germline values: CDR1 SGHRS, CDR2 YFSETQ. Trimming left V 2 bases short and J 8 bases short, with 13 bases between. The CDR3 sequence: CASSFLGLREKLFF. The CDR3 bases are TGCGCCAGCAGCTTCTTGGGGCTTCGGGAAAAACTGTTTTTT.

This chain connects TRBV27 to TRBJ1-1; D call uncertain. CDR3 length: 14 residues. Trimming removed 0 bases from V and 0 bases from J, with 5 bases in between. Germline CDR1 and CDR2: MNHEY and SMNVEV (reference sequence). CDR3 sequence: CASSLSEVNTEAFF. The CDR3 DNA sequence: TGTGCCAGCAGTTTATCAGAGGTGAACACTGAAGCTTTCTTT.

The chain joins TRBV4-1 to TRBJ2-1; TRBD2 matches at 7 bases. The CDR3 spans 15 residues. Germline CDR1 reads MGHRA; CDR2 reads YSYEKL. J was trimmed by 4 bases and V by 0 bases; bases with no gene match: 3. CDR3 amino acids: CASSQDGTKYNEQFF. CDR3 nucleotides: TGCGCCAGCAGCCAAGATGGGACTAAATACAATGAGCAGTTCTTC.

This chain connects TRBV12-3 or TRBV12-4 to TRBJ1-1; D not certain. V was cut by 7 bases and J by 5 bases, with 17 bases left in between. The CDR3 totals 14 residues. CDR3 region: CASIQGSGSTEAFF. As DNA, the CDR3 is TGTGCCAGCATCCAAGGCTCGGGGTCTACTGAAGCTTTCTTT.

CDR3 DNA sequence: TGTGCCAGCAGCTTAGCCAGGGAGGAGACCCAGTACTTC. Its protein is CASSLAREETQYF. The chain joins TRBV7-6 to TRBJ2-5; D may correspond to TRBD1 or TRBD2 (5 bases each). Germline assignment: CDR1 SGHVS and CDR2 FNYEAQ. With 0 bases removed from V and 5 bases from J, the gap between germline ends came to 7 bases. The CDR3 spans 13 residues.

This clonotype has only a few counts. The chain links TRBV6-5 to TRBJ1-4, with D maybe TRBD1 (6 bases). V was trimmed by 7 bases and J by 12 bases, leaving 15 bases between them. The CDR3 spans 12 residues. The germline V gene has CDR1 MNHEY and CDR2 SVGAGI. The CDR3 region is CASTQGSGELFF. In DNA, the CDR3 is TGTGCCAGCACCCAGGGGTCGGGAGAACTGTTTTTT.

This clonotype was observed a handful of times. This rearrangement joins TRBV7-2 to TRBJ2-2; possibly TRBD1 for D (7 bases). The CDR3 spans 16 residues. V was trimmed by 5 bases and J by 7 bases, leaving 20 bases between them. The germline V gene encodes CDR1 SGHTA and CDR2 FQGNSA. CDR3 sequence: CASSRRQGGWGGELFF. The CDR3, as DNA: TGTGCCAGCAGCAGGAGACAGGGAGGTTGGGGCGGGGAGCTGTTTTTT.

At least ten counts were recorded for this clonotype. V usage is TRBV5-1 and J usage is TRBJ1-2, with 10 bases matching TRBD1. CDR3 length equals 14 residues. The V gene end was trimmed by 4 bases and the J gene end by 8 bases; junction bases not matched to a gene: 8. CDR1 SGHRS and CDR2 YFSETQ come from the germline V gene. The CDR3 DNA reads TGCGCCAGCAGCGTATCCGGGACAGGGGCCGGCTACACCTTC. This encodes CASSVSGTGAGYTF.

The V call is TRBV19, the J call TRBJ2-1; D gene ambiguous. Germline values: CDR1 LNHDA, CDR2 SQIVND (reference sequence). V shed 7 bases and J shed 0 bases, with 13 bases lying between them. The CDR3 totals 15 residues. The CDR3 DNA sequence: TGTGCCAGTATAAGCACCCGGAGCTCCTACAATGAGCAGTTCTTC. It codes for CASISTRSSYNEQFF.

This clonotype was counted a few times. The genes are TRBV6-5 and TRBJ2-7; D is perhaps TRBD1 (7 bases). The germline gives CDR1 MNHEY, CDR2 SVGAGI. The CDR3 length is 17 residues. V gave up 0 bases and J gave up 6 bases, with 21 bases separating them. The CDR3 loop reads CASSYSARQGGPSEQYF. DNA for the CDR3: TGTGCCAGCAGTTACTCCGCCCGCCAGGGGGGTCCCTCCGAGCAGTACTTC.